One sample yielded the 17 T cell receptor beta chains listed below, sequenced in a study of T cell changes during pregnancy in multiple sclerosis. Repertoires were generated with immunoSEQ multiplex PCR, while TCRdb's copy carries only in-frame clones and drops some. The sample lists tens of thousands of clones, roughly nine tenths occurring once. The sample in question was CD4+ T cells from peripheral blood mononuclear cells, obtained before pregnancy. The receptors come from a female donor with multiple sclerosis, enrolled in a pregnancy study.

The genes are TRBV15 and TRBJ1-6, with a tentative D call TRBD1 (6 bases). Between the trimmed V and J ends, which lost 3 bases and 9 bases, there was a span of 12 bases. This CDR3 is built from 14 residues. Germline CDR1 reads LNHNV; CDR2 reads YYDKDF (reference sequence). The CDR3 DNA follows: TGTGCCACCAGCAGTAACAGGGCGGGTTCACCCCTCCACTTT. Encoded protein: CATSSNRAGSPLHF.

The rearrangement joins TRBV5-6 to TRBJ2-1, with 8 nucleotides matching TRBD2. The CDR3 sequence is 15 residues long. After removal of 2 bases from V and 7 bases from J, the junction contained 8 bases not matched to a gene. Germline CDR1 and CDR2: SGHDT and YYEEEE. CDR3 sequence reads: CASSFFPGGRNEQFF. The CDR3, as DNA: TGTGCCAGCAGCTTCTTTCCGGGGGGGCGGAATGAGCAGTTCTTC. Filled out from reference TRBV5-6 and TRBJ2-1, the complete variable domain reads DAGVTQSPTHLIKTRGQQVTLRCSPKSGHDTVSWYQQALGQGPQFIFQYYEEEERQRGNFPDRFSGHQFPNYSSELNVNALLLGDSALYLCASSFFPGGRNEQFFGPGTRLTVL.

Details on this clone: The CDR3 does not end in the conserved phenylalanine or tryptophan, so this is likely a read error. V gene TRBV18 combines with J gene TRBJ1-2, with 12 bases that match TRBD1. The CDR3 contains 15 residues. V was clipped by 3 bases and J by 6 bases; unmatched bases: 5. CDR1 is KGHSH, CDR2 LQKENI, per germline. The CDR3: CASSPGTGGDDGYTS. The DNA of the CDR3 is TGTGCCAGCTCACCCGGGACAGGGGGCGATGATGGCTACACCTCC.

The V and J genes are TRBV7-2 and TRBJ2-1; D gene uncertain. Germline V gene sequence: CDR1 SGHTA, CDR2 FQGNSA. This CDR3 spans 13 amino acids. The ends were cut back, 2 bases at V and 4 bases at J, with 6 bases in the middle. The CDR3 spells CASSLLEYNEQFF. For the CDR3, the DNA is TGTGCCAGCAGCTTATTGGAGTACAATGAGCAGTTCTTC.

The genes are TRBV18 and TRBJ2-3, with 7 bases matching TRBD2. From germline, CDR1 is KGHSH and CDR2 LQKENI. The CDR3 extends over 15 amino acids. V was clipped by 3 bases and J by 5 bases; unmatched bases: 8. The CDR3 region is CASSPGTGGGDTQYF. Here the CDR3 DNA reads TGTGCCAGCTCACCTGGGACGGGGGGAGGAGATACGCAGTATTTT.

The chain recombines TRBV7-2 with TRBJ2-1; TRBD2 matches at 10 bases. Trimming took 5 bases from V and 5 from J; bases not matched to a gene: 6. Per the germline V gene, CDR1 is SGHTA and CDR2 is FQGNSA. CDR3 length equals 15 residues. This CDR3 is CASSRLAGVNNEQFF. DNA of the CDR3: TGTGCCAGCAGCCGGCTAGCGGGGGTAAACAATGAGCAGTTCTTC.

The chain has TRBV7-3 and TRBJ1-1; 8 positions agree with TRBD1. Trimming removed 2 bases from V and 7 bases from J; junction bases left unmatched: 9. Germline CDR1 SGHTA, CDR2 FQGTGA. This CDR3 has 15 residues. CDR3 coding DNA: TGTGCCAGCAGCTTATTCCCGGGACAGGAGGTTGAAGCTTTCTTT. It translates to CASSLFPGQEVEAFF.

The CDR3 region is CASSYSLLYSPEAFF. The CDR3 coding sequence is TGTGCCAGCAGTTACTCCCTTTTGTACTCGCCTGAAGCTTTCTTT. The genes are TRBV6-6 and TRBJ1-1; no reliable D call. The germline gives CDR1 MNHNY, CDR2 SVGAGI (reference sequence). V was trimmed by 0 bases and J by 6 bases, leaving 14 bases between them. The CDR3 sequence is 15 residues long.

The gene calls are TRBV7-2 and TRBJ1-5; D unresolved. From germline, CDR1 is SGHTA and CDR2 FQGNSA. This CDR3 region has 15 residues. Between the trimmed V and J ends, which lost 5 bases and 4 bases, there was a span of 15 bases. The DNA of the CDR3 is TGTGCCAGCAGCCACTCCACAAACGGGAATCAGCCCCAGCATTTT. It translates to CASSHSTNGNQPQHF. The full variable domain, rest sourced from reference TRBV7-2 and TRBJ1-5, is GAGVSQSPSNKVTEKGKDVELRCDPISGHTALYWYRQSLGQGLEFLIYFQGNSAPDKSGLPSDRFSAERTGGSVSTLTIQRTQQEDSAVYLCASSHSTNGNQPQHFGDGTRLSIL.

In DNA form, the CDR3 reads TGTGCCAGCTCACCACTAGCGGGGGGGACAGATACGCAGTATTTT. It translates to CASSPLAGGTDTQYF. The V gene is TRBV18, the J gene TRBJ2-3; TRBD2 matches 11 bases. This CDR3 region has 15 residues. The V gene end was trimmed by 1 base and the J gene end by 3 bases; junction bases not matched to a gene: 0. In germline, CDR1 is KGHSH, CDR2 LQKENI.

The chain has TRBV6-1 and TRBJ2-3; D is possibly TRBD1 (5 bases). The CDR3 sequence is 14 residues long. CDR1 and CDR2 (germline): MNHNS, SASEGT. V was pared by 10 bases and J by 6 bases, with 20 bases between. The DNA of the CDR3 is TGTGCCACAGAGATAAGGGGCCTCCGGGATACGCAGTATTTT. Translating it yields CATEIRGLRDTQYF.

This rearrangement joins TRBV16 to TRBJ2-1; TRBD1 matches at 7 bases. This CDR3 has 12 residues. In germline, CDR1 is KGHSY, CDR2 FQNENV. Trimming removed 4 bases from V and 7 bases from J; junction bases left unmatched: 1. The CDR3 sequence is CASSPTGNEQFF. The CDR3 DNA follows: TGTGCCAGCAGCCCGACAGGGAATGAGCAGTTCTTC.

The gene calls are TRBV4-1 and TRBJ1-1; 9 bases are shared with TRBD1. Germline V lookup: CDR1 MGHRA, CDR2 YSYEKL. CDR3 size: 15 residues. V shed 0 bases, J shed 6 bases, and the junction held 5 bases outside the gene matches. The CDR3 protein is CASSQEGQGNSEAFF. The CDR3, as DNA: TGCGCCAGCAGCCAAGAAGGACAGGGGAATTCTGAAGCTTTCTTT.

This chain joins TRBV5-4 and TRBJ2-1; 15 positions agree with TRBD2. The CDR3 contains 16 residues. Germline-derived CDR1 and CDR2 are SGHNT and YYREEE (reference sequence). With 4 bases clipped from V and 4 bases from J, the junction kept 3 bases outside the gene matches. In nucleotides, the CDR3 is TGTGCCAGCAGCCGGACTAGCGGGGGGGTATACAATGAGCAGTTCTTC. It codes for CASSRTSGGVYNEQFF.

The chain recombines TRBV7-3 with TRBJ2-5; 9 nucleotides match TRBD1. Unmatched junction bases numbered 3, after V lost 5 bases and J lost 5 bases. The CDR3 has 13 amino acids. Germline assignment: CDR1 SGHTA and CDR2 FQGTGA. In DNA form, the CDR3 reads TGTGCCAGCAGCGGCGGGACAGGGGAGACCCAGTACTTC. Its translation: CASSGGTGETQYF.

The chain uses TRBV27 and TRBJ2-5; 8 bases align to TRBD1. Germline-derived CDR1 and CDR2 are MNHEY and SMNVEV (reference sequence). This CDR3 spans 13 amino acids. With 6 bases clipped from V and 2 bases from J, the junction kept 2 bases outside the gene matches. In DNA, the CDR3 is TGTGCCAGCAGCAACAGGGGGCAAGAGACCCAGTACTTC. Translated, it gives CASSNRGQETQYF.

This clone was counted only a few times. This chain connects TRBV19 to TRBJ1-5; D unresolved. There are 13 residues in the CDR3. Trimming left V 6 bases short and J 2 bases short, with 8 bases between. Germline CDR1 and CDR2: LNHDA and SQIVND (reference sequence). CDR3 nucleotide sequence: TGTGCCAGTAGAAGACAAGGCAATCAGCCCCAGCATTTT. Its protein is CASRRQGNQPQHF.